Listed here is a single TCR beta chain. No antigen is known for it. Nothing much larger sits one base from this clone, and base qualities are not available. The data are from a study of blood T cell repertoires in COVID-19 (dated by TCRdb to 2018 to 2020). Notes on the research overall: The collaborator samples originated in the United States, Italy and Spain and spanned the acute and convalescent phases of COVID-19. The material from the prospective study consisted of cDNA or gDNA derived from T cells, B-cell-depleted T cells, or PBMCs. Subjects who had been exposed to COVID-19, were actively infected with it, or had recovered from it provided the deeply sampled blood TCRbeta repertoires that made up the dataset. The repertoires were released in a freely available public database meant as a resource for research on the immune response to SARS-CoV-2. Samples were obtained from the ongoing ImmuneRACE study (first 160 participants) and from 1,254 subjects provided by 6 global collaborators. Nearly every sample came with metadata listing a de-identified subject ID, COVID-19 status, age in years and sex. HLA class I and class II types, where available, came from metadata supplied by the sample provider rather than from assay-based typing. General findings and caveats noted by the study authors: Clinical and demographic metadata were provided uncurated, with the amount varying by source and participant.

From a lookup of the germline V gene (reference sequence), CDR1 and CDR2 are SGHKS and YYEKEE. V is pared back by 4 bases and J by 4 bases, with 14 bases lying between the germline termini. CDR3 length: 14 amino acids, cysteine to phenylalanine. Only the CDR3 region is kept as DNA, spanning 42 bases read in frame from base 1. Each collaborating institution followed its own protocols to collect whole blood in K2EDTA tubes. Collaborator samples were shipped for TCRbeta analysis as frozen whole blood, isolated PBMCs, or DNA extracted from either sample type. The immunoSEQ Assay, a bias-controlled multiplex PCR, was used to amplify TCRbeta CDR3 regions from genomic DNA. In the original analysis: The number of nucleated cells in each sample was estimated from the amplification of reference gene primers within the assay. Sequence reads were collapsed and filtered to measure the absolute abundance of every unique TCRbeta CDR3 rearrangement. For each sample, productive Simpson clonality was calculated as the square root of Simpson's diversity index over productive rearrangements. Drawn from immuneACCESS, this table holds only the in-frame rearrangements with V and J called that TCRdb kept. Clones are partly lost; checked studies trace under half to an unresolved V gene and leave the rest unexplained. V and J calls and clone size are those listed in that table; D and trimming were worked out from the DNA. Counted in this sample were a few hundred thousand clones; roughly 88% of them appeared once. Around 12% of the sample is held by the ten biggest clonotypes.

The chain uses TRBV5-5 and TRBJ1-2; too little of a D gene remains to name it. The sample taken for sequencing was peripheral blood. This TCR was sampled from an elderly man with acute or convalescent COVID-19. The CDR3 here reads CASSPDRTVYGYTF. The nucleotide sequence is given as TGTGCCAGCAGCCCGGACCGGACTGTCTATGGCTACACCTTC.